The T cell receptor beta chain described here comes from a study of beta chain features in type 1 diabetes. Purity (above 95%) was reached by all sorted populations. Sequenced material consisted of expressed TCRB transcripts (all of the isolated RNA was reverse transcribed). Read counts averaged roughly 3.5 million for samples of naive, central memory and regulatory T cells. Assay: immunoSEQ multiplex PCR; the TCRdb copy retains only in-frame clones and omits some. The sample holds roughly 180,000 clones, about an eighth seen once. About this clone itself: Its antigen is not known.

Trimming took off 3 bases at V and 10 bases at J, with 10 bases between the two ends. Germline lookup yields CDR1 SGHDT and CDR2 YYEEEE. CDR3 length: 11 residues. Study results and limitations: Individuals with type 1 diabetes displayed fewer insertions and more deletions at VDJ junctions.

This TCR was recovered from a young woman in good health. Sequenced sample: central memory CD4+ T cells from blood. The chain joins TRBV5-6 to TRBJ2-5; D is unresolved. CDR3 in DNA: TGTGCCAGCAGCTGGCTACAGAGCCAGTACTTC. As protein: CASSWLQSQYF.